These 12 T cell receptor beta chains originate from one sample sequenced in a study of blood T cell repertoires in COVID-19 (dated by TCRdb to 2019 to 2021). The protocol used for the library was the immunoSEQ multiplex PCR assay. TCRdb provides this immuneACCESS table in a form limited to in-frame rearrangements. Some clones are lacking; in checked studies, under half of them reflect an unresolved V gene, and why the rest are absent is not known. This sample holds around 380,000 clones; roughly 86% were observed only once. The ten largest make up more than 0.95% of the sample. Material for sequencing was peripheral blood. These receptors all stem from a human donor with acute or convalescent COVID-19. The donor label of this sample is uncertain.

This clone occurred a few times. This rearrangement joins TRBV2 to TRBJ2-2, with a possible D match to TRBD1 (6 bases). The CDR3 is made up of 14 amino acids. V was trimmed by 6 bases and J by 5 bases, leaving 13 bases between them. Germline lookup yields CDR1 SNHLY and CDR2 FYNNEI. CDR3 region: CASRMTGETGELFF. The DNA for the CDR3 is TGTGCCAGCAGAATGACAGGAGAGACCGGGGAGCTGTTTTTT.

The V call is TRBV5-4, the J call TRBJ2-3, with D hard to call. Germline V gene data show CDR1 as SGHNT and CDR2 as YYREEE (reference sequence). Trimming left V 3 bases short and J 3 bases short, with 5 bases between. CDR3 length: 12 residues. CDR3 amino acids: CASSYSTDTQYF. The CDR3 DNA reads TGTGCCAGCAGCTACTCAACAGATACGCAGTATTTT. Full variable domain (remainder filled in from reference TRBV5-4 and TRBJ2-3): ETGVTQSPTHLIKTRGQQVTLRCSSQSGHNTVSWYQQALGQGPQFIFQYYREEENGRGNFPPRFSGLQFPNYSSELNVNALELDDSALYLCASSYSTDTQYFGPGTRLTVL.

The chain combines TRBV27 with TRBJ2-7; 10 nucleotides match TRBD2. The CDR3 loop spans 17 amino acids. Germline assignment: CDR1 MNHEY and CDR2 SMNVEV (reference sequence). Germline trimming cut 8 bases from V and 3 bases from J; bases unmatched to any gene: 16. The CDR3 reads CASGPLALAGEGYEQYF. DNA of the CDR3: TGTGCCAGCGGACCCTTGGCGCTAGCGGGAGAGGGCTACGAGCAGTACTTC.

The rearrangement links TRBV5-4 to TRBJ1-1; D uncertain. Trimming removed 0 bases from V and 7 bases from J, with 13 bases in between. CDR3 length: 14 residues. Germline-derived CDR1 and CDR2 are SGHNT and YYREEE (reference sequence). The CDR3 DNA reads TGTGCCAGCAGCTTGGGTGGAGTCCAGAATGAAGCTTTCTTT. It is translated as CASSLGGVQNEAFF.

The chain uses TRBV13 and TRBJ2-7, with 7 bases identical to TRBD1. Germline CDR1 and CDR2: PRHDT and FYEKMQ (reference sequence). The CDR3 is made up of 14 amino acids. V dropped 5 bases and J dropped 2; count of bases not matched to a gene: 6. The CDR3 region is CASSLRTGAYEQYF. The CDR3 DNA sequence: TGTGCCAGCAGCCTAAGGACAGGAGCCTACGAGCAGTACTTC.

V usage is TRBV3-1 (or the pseudogene TRBV3-2) and J usage is TRBJ2-1, with 7 bases fitting TRBD2. Trimming cost V 3 bases and J 8 bases; bases outside gene matches: 7. Germline V lookup: CDR1 LGHDT, CDR2 YNNKEL (reference sequence). CDR3 length: 14 amino acids. CDR3 nucleotides: TGTGCCAGCAGCCAGGGAAGGACTAGGGATGAGCAGTTCTTC. As protein: CASSQGRTRDEQFF.

The chain joins TRBV12-3 or TRBV12-4 to TRBJ1-2; a possible D gene is TRBD1 (6 bases). This CDR3 has 13 amino acids. Between the trimmed V and J ends, which lost 2 bases and 2 bases, there was a span of 6 bases. Here the CDR3 DNA reads TGTGCCAGCAGTTTAAGGGGGAACTATGGCTACACCTTC. Protein: CASSLRGNYGYTF.

The chain joins TRBV6-5 to TRBJ2-1; 11 bases are shared with TRBD2. V dropped 6 bases and J dropped 7; count of bases not matched to a gene: 5. Germline-derived CDR1 and CDR2 are MNHEY and SVGAGI. The CDR3 extends over 14 amino acids. The CDR3 DNA is TGTGCCAGCAGACTAGCGGGAGTTAAGAATGAGCAGTTCTTC. Encoded protein: CASRLAGVKNEQFF.

The CDR3 spells CASSRGSGEKLFF. The CDR3 DNA follows: TGTGCCAGCAGCCGAGGGTCGGGTGAAAAACTGTTTTTT. The V and J genes are TRBV3-1 (or the pseudogene TRBV3-2) and TRBJ1-4; D remains ambiguous. This CDR3 contains 13 residues. Between the trimmed V and J ends, which lost 4 bases and 7 bases, there was a span of 10 bases. CDR1 is LGHDT, CDR2 YNNKEL, per germline (reference sequence).

The gene calls are TRBV7-2 and TRBJ1-6; D is unclear. Trimming cost V 5 bases and J 7 bases, with 9 bases left between them. There are 13 residues in the CDR3. Per germline, CDR1 SGHTA and CDR2 FQGNSA. CDR3 loop: CASSPTRNSPLHF. The DNA for the CDR3 is TGTGCCAGCAGCCCTACGAGGAATTCACCCCTCCACTTT.

V and J are TRBV3-1 (or the pseudogene TRBV3-2) and TRBJ2-5; a weak D match, TRBD2 (5 bases). Deletions cut 1 base from V and 5 bases from J, with 14 bases between. The CDR3 has 15 amino acids. Germline assignment: CDR1 LGHDT and CDR2 YNNKEL (reference sequence). For the CDR3, the DNA is TGTGCCAGCAGCCAAGTCTCGGAGGTTCGGGAGACCCAGTACTTC. Translated: CASSQVSEVRETQYF.

The V gene is TRBV20-1, the J gene TRBJ1-1; no definite D call. Trimming stripped 3 bases from V and 5 bases from J, with 13 bases between. The germline gives CDR1 DFQATT, CDR2 SNEGSKA (reference sequence). The length of the CDR3 is 13 residues. The CDR3 DNA reads TGCAGTGCTAGTCCCCCGACGAGGACTGAAGCTTTCTTT. Protein product: CSASPPTRTEAFF.